This TCR beta chain was obtained from a study of blood T cells in healthy people across ages. A second about 6 to 11 cycle PCR used barcoded and J-beta primers. MiXCR, applied by TCRdb to the 5' RACE reads, yields one record per CDR3 protein. The sample has roughly 500,000 distinct CDR3 sequences, 25% to 30% seen once. Sequenced input: blood. The receptor was isolated from a woman between 65 and 79 years old in good health.

In DNA form, the CDR3 reads TGCAGTGCCGCTAGGACAGGGACAGATACGCAGTATTTT. Translation: CSAARTGTDTQYF. The chain has TRBV20-1 and TRBJ2-3, with TRBD1 matching 8 bases. CDR1 and CDR2 (germline): DFQATT, SNEGSKA (reference sequence). This CDR3 is 13 amino acids long. J lost 3 bases, V lost 6 bases, and 5 bases had no gene match.